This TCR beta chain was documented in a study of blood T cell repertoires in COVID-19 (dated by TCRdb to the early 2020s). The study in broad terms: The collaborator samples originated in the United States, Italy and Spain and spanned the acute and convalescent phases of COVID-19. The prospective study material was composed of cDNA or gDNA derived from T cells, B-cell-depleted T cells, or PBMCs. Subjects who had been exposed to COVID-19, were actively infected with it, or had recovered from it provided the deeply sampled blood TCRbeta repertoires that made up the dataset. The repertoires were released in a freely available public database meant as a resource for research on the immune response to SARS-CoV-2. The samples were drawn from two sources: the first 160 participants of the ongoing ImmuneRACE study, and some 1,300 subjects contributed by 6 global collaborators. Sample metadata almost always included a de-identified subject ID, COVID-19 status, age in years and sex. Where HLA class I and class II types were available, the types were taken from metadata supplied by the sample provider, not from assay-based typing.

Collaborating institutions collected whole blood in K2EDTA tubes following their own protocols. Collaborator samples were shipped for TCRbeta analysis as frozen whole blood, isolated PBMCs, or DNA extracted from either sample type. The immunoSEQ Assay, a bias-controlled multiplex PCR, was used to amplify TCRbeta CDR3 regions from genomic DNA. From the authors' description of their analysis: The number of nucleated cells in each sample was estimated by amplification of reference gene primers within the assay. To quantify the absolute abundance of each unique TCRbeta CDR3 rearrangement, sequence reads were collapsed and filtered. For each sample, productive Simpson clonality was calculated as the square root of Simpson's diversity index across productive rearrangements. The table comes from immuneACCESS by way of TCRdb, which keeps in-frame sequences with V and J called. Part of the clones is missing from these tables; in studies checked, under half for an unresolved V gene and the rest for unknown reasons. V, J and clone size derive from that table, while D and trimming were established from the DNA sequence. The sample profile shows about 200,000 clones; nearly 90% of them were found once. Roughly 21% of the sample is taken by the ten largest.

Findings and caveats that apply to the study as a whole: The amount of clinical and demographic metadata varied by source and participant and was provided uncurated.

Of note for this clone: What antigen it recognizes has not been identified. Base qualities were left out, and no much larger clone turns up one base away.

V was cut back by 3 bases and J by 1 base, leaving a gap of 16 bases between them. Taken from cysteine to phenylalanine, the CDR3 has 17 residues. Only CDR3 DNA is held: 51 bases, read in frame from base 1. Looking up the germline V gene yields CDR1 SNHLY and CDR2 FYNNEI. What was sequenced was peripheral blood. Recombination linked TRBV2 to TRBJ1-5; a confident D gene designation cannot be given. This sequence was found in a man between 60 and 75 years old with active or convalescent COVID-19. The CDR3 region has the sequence CASSDKGPSGSNQPQHF. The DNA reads TGTGCCAGCAGTGATAAGGGCCCCTCGGGAAGCAATCAGCCCCAGCATTTT.